This record looks at one T cell receptor (beta chain) sequence and its context. Its antigen remains unidentified. No base-level quality is on record; no much larger clone is a single base apart. These data come from a study of cytomegalovirus exposure and HLA in healthy donors (dated by TCRdb to about 2017). Turning to the overall study: An earlier analysis of approximately 640 of the donors reported approximately 300 Gb of sequence data and 117 million unique TCR beta sequences from 150 million to 200 million T cells. An early release that covered some 640 HLA-typed donors contained around 300 gigabases of sequencing data and some 87 million unique TCR sequences. Of the approximately 400 genotyped donors, approximately 83% fell in the genetic ancestry cluster associated with self-reported Caucasian donors. The study was designed to test whether signatures of past pathogen exposure could be identified by cataloging public T cell receptors. The study profiled the T cell repertoires of some 610 subjects by immunosequencing and related them to cytomegalovirus serostatus. In addition to the first cohort of 666 subjects, a separate validation cohort of 100 to 150 different subjects was used. The study combined high-throughput TCR immunosequencing, statistical association of individual TCRs with disease status, and machine learning to predict cytomegalovirus infection status. In a later analysis, previously published TCR beta repertoires from fewer than 750 donors were re-analyzed and high-resolution HLA genotyping was added so that TCR occurrence patterns could be studied. The later analysis used no new phenotypic data to find candidate immune exposures, relying instead on TCR beta sequences and their occurrence across donors. An earlier analysis of some 500 of the donors used high-throughput TCR beta sequencing to judge whether each TCR beta V gene segment behaved as functional or pseudogenic. Donor age, sex, ethnicity and CMV serostatus were compiled alongside the repertoire data. A later genetic analysis used genome-wide SNP genotypes for about three fifths of the 666 donors, treating that subset as a discovery cohort. All discovery cohort repertoires had been generated using a single sequencing platform. HLA typing covered class I and class II loci at four-digit resolution. The number of donors typed differed by locus, with 629-630 for A, B, C, DRB1 and DQB1, 522 for DQA1, about 610 for DPA1, and about 450 for DPB1. A handful of DR-DQ haplotypes were treated as single units for association and clustering because of strong linkage in the cohort. Among roughly 400 genotyped donors of the cohort, an average of roughly 230,000 unique TCR beta nucleotide sequences was sequenced per donor, of which roughly 18% were non-productive. What the authors observed across the whole study: The cohort was sequenced for TCR beta chains only, and without alpha or paired-chain data the features that could be detected were limited. Several of the top co-occurrence clusters appeared to be linked to parvovirus B19, influenza, CMV and Epstein-Barr virus, according to a later analysis. A further reported finding was that TCR beta sequences accurately predicted the HLA-A and HLA-B alleles for most subjects in the first cohort. In a later genetic analysis, a missense DCLRE1C variant was associated with V-gene and J-gene trimming of TCR beta chains, and the association was replicated in an independent cohort. A later analysis found that TCR association rates varied across HLA loci, with DRB1 alleles showing the most associated TCRs and HLA-C alleles the fewest. Compared with the roughly 700-donor mean, donors in an Asian-associated ancestry cluster had fewer N-insertions in productive TCRs, according to a later genetic analysis. Most TCR sequences were observed very rarely across donors, whereas some public TCRs were present in many individuals. Because HLA typing was missing for some donors at each locus, association tests included only the typed subset. The earlier analysis of 587 of the donors excluded seventeen rarely observed V segments, including chromosome 9 orphons, because counts were too low. For the cohort, immune exposure information was limited to CMV serostatus. In vitro tests confirmed that a few of the cytomegalovirus-associated TCR beta chains recognize cytomegalovirus antigens. A cluster of highly shared sequence variants was judged likely to be a technical artifact of the sequencing pipeline. Roughly uniform sequencing depth across donors was assumed in presence/absence analyses, although this assumption may not hold. Broadly in line with IMGT annotations, most TCR beta V segments showed up in productive rearrangements about 87% or about 30% of the time in an earlier analysis of 587 of the donors. When HLA alleles, especially DR and DQ, strongly co-occurred, TCR associations were difficult to assign to individual alleles. At a false discovery rate of 0.05, a later analysis linked under 20,000 TCR beta sequences to specific HLA alleles. The study listed over 150 TCR beta chains as associated with cytomegalovirus. A later analysis found that most CMV-associated TCR beta chains appeared HLA-restricted, with HLA associations seemingly driven largely by CMV exposure. Some IMGT-functional V segments, including TRBV6-2 and TRBV6-3, could not be distinguished by the 87-base-pair reads and were therefore excluded. Correlated functional status among segregating V segments might reflect linkage disequilibrium, but an unknown experimental factor could not be ruled out. A later analysis found that HLA-associated TCR beta chains were more clonally expanded and had lower generation probabilities than equally common non-associated chains. According to the authors, the approach could potentially be generalized to other disease states and immunological phenotypes. In both the original and validation cohorts, the classifier was reported to diagnose cytomegalovirus status with high specificity and sensitivity.

Library construction relied on the immunoSEQ multiplex PCR assay. For the multiplex PCR, a mixture combining 60 forward primers for TCR Vbeta segments and 13 reverse primers for TCR Jbeta segments was used. Amplification of the CDR3 region of rearranged TCR beta genes was performed with a multiplex PCR assay on genomic DNA. The Illumina HiSeq System was used to sequence the amplified TCR beta libraries as 87-base-pair reads. The paper's processing steps were these. Across the 700 or so repertoires, a later analysis counted tens of millions of unique TCR beta chains, about 10 million of which were shared by at least two donors. A nearest-neighbor algorithm error-corrected the raw reads and collapsed the reads into unique sequences, merging closely related sequences to remove PCR and sequencing errors. To assign V, D and J gene segments, CDR3 sequences were aligned to IMGT reference sequences. For a sequence to be retained, at least a six-nucleotide match to both a V gene segment and a J gene segment was required. Rearrangements were classified as productive when the CDR3 lacked stop codons and remained in frame with V and J, and all other rearrangements were classified as non-productive. Following IMGT convention, CDR3 was defined as the stretch from the second conserved V-encoded cysteine up to the conserved J-encoded phenylalanine. Sequences without an unambiguous match to a single V gene segment were excluded from the earlier analysis of a few hundred of the donors. In an earlier analysis of 587 of the donors, a V segment was called functional when productive rearrangements were above 56.7%, and segregating when the standard deviation between donors exceeded 5%. To diagnose cytomegalovirus status from the catalog of TCR beta chain sequences, a statistical classification framework was built. In a later analysis, TCR nucleotide sequences were compared against IMGT/GENE-DB human TR gene sequences so that V and J genes could be assigned. Using the TCRdist pipeline, a later analysis assigned CDR3 sequences along with most-parsimonious VDJ recombination scenarios. A later analysis defined each TCR beta chain by its CDR3 amino acid sequence plus V-gene family, and excluded reads lacking a unique V-gene family. In a later analysis, approximately 640 highly shared, low-generation-probability nucleotide sequences were removed to address suspected cross-contamination and a sequencing artifact. For each public chain, a later analysis derived a clonal expansion index from normalized ranks of inferred template counts within each repertoire. A later analysis computed generation probabilities with a VDJ recombination model fitted to out-of-frame rearrangements, and checked the results against IGoR. A later analysis scored TCR-TCR, TCR-HLA and TCR-CMV co-occurrence with hypergeometric tests, applying a repertoire-size bias correction to TCR pairs. A later analysis estimated false discovery rates by permuting HLA or CMV assignments 20 times. In a later analysis, co-occurring TCRs were grouped using DBSCAN, and TCRdist sequence similarity was added for clustering within HLA-allele-positive subsets. Repertoires with fewer than 30,000 or more than 120,000 public chains, plus five repertoires with anomalous nucleotide sharing, were excluded from co-occurrence clustering. Held by TCRdb, this immuneACCESS table contains in-frame sequences only and omits some clones. Under half of the omission traces to an unresolved V gene where checked; the cause of the rest is unknown. V and J calls and clone size are as listed in that table; D and trimming were resolved from the DNA. This sample comprises 180,000 or so clones, about 80% of them detected only once. The top ten clones comprise about 14% of the sample.

The cohort was made up of around 720 healthy bone marrow donors. At the time of sampling, all cohort members were nominally healthy, though unrecorded immune exposures were likely present. The donor tested CMV seropositive, placing the donor among the 289 seropositive members of the cohort. A peripheral blood sample was provided by each donor, and peripheral blood mononuclear cells were used for TCR beta sequencing. Genomic DNA was extracted from the blood cell samples with the Qiagen DNeasy Blood Extraction Kit. Deletion took 3 bases off V and 3 bases off J, with a span of 9 bases between the germline ends. Taken from cysteine to phenylalanine, the CDR3 has 14 residues. CDR3 DNA only is kept here, 42 bases in frame from base 1. From the germline V gene (reference sequence), CDR1 is SEHNR and CDR2 is FQNEAQ.

The sequenced material came from PBMCs. The chain is assembled from TRBV7-9 and TRBJ1-5; TRBD1 could be the D gene, as 6 bases match. The TCR comes from a man over 45 in good health and CMV-seropositive. The CDR3 protein is CASSLTGYNQPQHF. The sequence in DNA is TGTGCCAGCAGCTTGACAGGCTACAATCAGCCCCAGCATTTT. This CDR3, with the reference TRBV7-9 and TRBJ1-5 proteins standing in past its ends, gives the full variable domain DTGVSQNPRHKITKRGQNVTFRCDPISEHNRLYWYRQTLGQGPEFLTYFQNEAQLEKSRLLSDRFSAERPKGSFSTLEIQRTEQGDSAMYLCASSLTGYNQPQHFGDGTRLSIL.